The entry below gives a single T cell receptor (beta chain) sequence along with its context. This record belongs to a study of shared clonotypes between healthy human individuals. On the study more broadly: Aged 18 to 49, the donors were a couple of women and a few men.

In the study's own analysis: There were no quality scores in the junction-only immunoSEQ sequences, so filtering differed. The repertoire was sequenced with immunoSEQ multiplex PCR; TCRdb's copy has only in-frame clones and lacks some. Clonal size and the V and J genes are those of that table, whereas D and trimming came from the DNA. The repertoire holds hundreds of thousands of clones, roughly 97% seen once, with approximately 0.057% in the top ten. The sequence was obtained from a woman in her 30s in good health. The material sequenced was naive CD4+ T cells sorted from blood. Sample subset: CD45RA+ positively selected.

The CDR3 region has the DNA TGTGCCAGCAGCTTAGTCGAGAGCGGGAGTGGGAATGAGCAGTTCTTC. This sequence encodes CASSLVESGSGNEQFF. The chain joins TRBV7-8 to TRBJ2-1, with TRBD2 matching 8 bases. CDR3 length: 16 residues. The junction had 9 bases not matched to a gene; V was cut back by 1 base and J by 7 bases. CDR1 is SGHVS, CDR2 FQNEAQ, per germline.